This T cell receptor beta chain was recovered during a study of T cells after yellow fever vaccination. Study observations and caveats: Researchers cautioned that FACS-sorted repertoires could harbor abundant clonotypes contaminating from the bulk population. CD4 and CD8 compartments shared a small share of clonotypes, likely from convergent recombination. Most clones from primary vaccination resurfaced after the booster (96% CD4, around 90% CD8).

Germline V gene lookup returns CDR1 LGHDT and CDR2 YNNKEL (reference sequence). The CDR3 is 15 amino acids. The V end was cut by 3 bases, the J end by 6 bases, with 15 bases between. This clonotype was found many times. Its antigen is not known. The TCR cDNA carried a universal primer site and UMIs from 5'RACE template switching. TCRdb reanalysed the 5' RACE reads using MiXCR and keeps one entry per CDR3 protein. The data hold 300,000 or so distinct CDR3 sequences, with around 10% observed a single time. This clonotype was obtained from a man between 18 and 35 years old who received the YFV17D yellow fever vaccine. This sequence joins TRBV3-1 and TRBJ2-1; TRBD2 is a possible D gene (6 bases). Sequences were derived from CD4+ T cells sorted from PBMCs, sampled 5 days after the yellow fever booster vaccination. CDR3 coding DNA: TGTGCCAGCAGCCAGCGGGGCAAGTTGTCCAATGAGCAGTTCTTC. Translated, it gives CASSQRGKLSNEQFF.